This T cell receptor (beta chain) was documented in a study of T-cell memory formation after mild COVID-19. The TCR alpha and TCR beta cDNA libraries, bearing sample barcodes and UMIs, were generated by 5'RACE using constant-segment primers. TCRdb itself ran the 5' RACE reads through MiXCR, one entry per CDR3 protein. This repertoire shows about 340,000 distinct CDR3 sequences, over 10% found once; its top ten account for 20% to 25%. This CDR3 is built from 12 residues. Germline values: CDR1 KGHDR, CDR2 SFDVKD. V gave up 4 bases and J gave up 5 bases, with 7 bases separating them. As concerns this clonotype: The antigen is not known.

Broader study findings: The study found balanced CD4/CD8 in clones contracting day 15 to 85 and a CD4+ lean in later expanders. Prior to infection, memory already included some responding clones, suggesting cross-reactive memory joined. CD4+ contracting clones were found mainly in CM and EM, and CD8+ ones in EMRA.

This chain links TRBV24-1 with TRBJ2-5; D is unresolved. The sequence derives from a young man who had mild COVID-19 (a few samples of this study predate the infection). Cell type and time point are not known. The sample was PBMCs or a T cell subset sorted from them (not recorded which). CDR3 DNA: TGTGCCACCAGTGAATCCGGGGAGACCCAGTACTTC. It codes for CATSESGETQYF.